Below, 8 T cell receptor beta chains from the same sample are listed, as sequenced in a study of cytomegalovirus exposure and HLA in healthy donors. PCR amplification relied on 60 Vbeta primers (plus 13 Jbeta primers). Repertoires were generated with immunoSEQ multiplex PCR, while TCRdb's copy carries only in-frame clones and drops some. In all, the sample yields about 140,000 clones. Sequencing was carried out using PBMCs. These receptor sequences come from a male donor in good health and CMV-seronegative.

The rearrangement links TRBV5-1 to TRBJ2-7; 8 bases are shared with TRBD1. The CDR3 loop spans 13 amino acids. Germline V gene sequence: CDR1 SGHRS, CDR2 YFSETQ. V dropped 4 bases and J dropped 6; count of bases not matched to a gene: 6. CDR3 sequence (DNA): TGCGCCAGCAGCACAGGACAGGGATCCGAGCAGTACTTC. As protein: CASSTGQGSEQYF.

J is TRBJ1-4 and V is TRBV29-1; perhaps TRBD1 as D (5 bases). Germline loops: CDR1 SQVTM, CDR2 ANQGSEA. V gave up 4 bases and J gave up 5 bases, with 8 bases separating them. This CDR3 is built from 12 residues. This CDR3 is CSVGQPNEKLFF. The CDR3 nucleotides are TGCAGCGTTGGACAGCCGAATGAAAAACTGTTTTTT.

The chain has TRBV19 and TRBJ2-2; the D gene is possibly TRBD2 (6 bases). Per the germline V gene, CDR1 is LNHDA and CDR2 is SQIVND (reference sequence). Trimming left V 7 bases short and J 0 bases short, with 12 bases between. This CDR3 has 15 amino acids. The CDR3 loop is CASTEGQTNTGELFF. The CDR3 DNA is TGTGCCAGTACGGAGGGGCAGACGAACACCGGGGAGCTGTTTTTT.

This sequence joins TRBV19 and TRBJ1-2, with D unclear. V lost 1 base, J lost 8 bases, and 8 bases lay in between. CDR3 length: 12 amino acids. Germline CDR1 is LNHDA and CDR2 is SQIVND (reference sequence). CDR3 nucleotide sequence: TGTGCCAGTAGTATAGGTGTCGTAGGCTACACCTTC. Translated: CASSIGVVGYTF.

The chain is built from TRBV19 and TRBJ1-5; 9 bases fit TRBD1. The CDR3 runs to 15 residues. Germline V lookup: CDR1 LNHDA, CDR2 SQIVND (reference sequence). The junction had 2 bases not matched to a gene; V was cut back by 2 bases and J by 3 bases. CDR3 nucleotide sequence: TGTGCCAGTAGTATAACAGGGGGCGACAATCAGCCCCAGCATTTT. Protein: CASSITGGDNQPQHF.

The gene calls are TRBV29-1 and TRBJ2-2; TRBD2 matches at 12 bases. The CDR3 sequence is 14 residues long. The junction had 1 base not matched to a gene; V was cut back by 5 bases and J by 3 bases. The germline gives CDR1 SQVTM, CDR2 ANQGSEA. The CDR3: CSVRTSGDTGELFF. The CDR3 nucleotides read TGCAGCGTTCGGACTAGCGGGGACACCGGGGAGCTGTTTTTT.

The V gene is TRBV19, the J gene TRBJ2-4, with 9 bases matching TRBD1. V dropped 0 bases and J dropped 0; count of bases not matched to a gene: 12. This CDR3 is 20 amino acids long. CDR1 LNHDA and CDR2 SQIVND come from the germline V gene (reference sequence). The CDR3 DNA is TGTGCCAGTAGTATAGAGGACAGGGGCGCCTCCACTCTAGCCAAAAACATTCAGTACTTC. The encoded protein is CASSIEDRGASTLAKNIQYF.

This sequence joins TRBV7-7 and TRBJ2-7; tentatively, D is TRBD1 (5 bases). Trimming stripped 2 bases from V and 3 bases from J, with 8 bases between. This CDR3 is built from 13 residues. Germline CDR1 SSHAT, CDR2 FNYEAQ (reference sequence). CDR3 amino acids: CASSLNRFYEQYF. CDR3 in DNA: TGTGCCAGCAGCTTAAACAGGTTCTACGAGCAGTACTTC. Full variable domain (outside the CDR3, taken from reference TRBV7-7 and TRBJ2-7): GAGVSQSPRYKVTKRGQDVTLRCDPISSHATLYWYQQALGQGPEFLTYFNYEAQPDKSGLPSDRFSAERPEGSISTLTIQRTEQRDSAMYRCASSLNRFYEQYFGPGTRLTVT.